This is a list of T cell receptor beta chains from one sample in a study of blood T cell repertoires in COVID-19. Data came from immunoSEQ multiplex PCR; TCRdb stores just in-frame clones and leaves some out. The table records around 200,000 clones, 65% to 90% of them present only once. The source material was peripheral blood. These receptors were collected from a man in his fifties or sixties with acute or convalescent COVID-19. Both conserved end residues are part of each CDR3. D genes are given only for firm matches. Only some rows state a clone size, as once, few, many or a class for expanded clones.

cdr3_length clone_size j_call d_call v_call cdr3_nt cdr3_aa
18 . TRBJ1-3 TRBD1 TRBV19 TGTGCCAGTAGTGTTCCGTTCGGACAGGTTCTCTCTGGAAACACCATATATTTT CASSVPFGQVLSGNTIYF
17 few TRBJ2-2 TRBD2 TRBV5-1 TGCGCCAGCAGCTCGGCGTCGGGACTAGCCTTCACCGGGGAGCTGTTTTTT CASSSASGLAFTGELFF
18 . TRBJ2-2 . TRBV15 TGTGCCACCAGCAGCCGAACGCCGGGACCTCGGGGGACCGGGGAGCTGTTTTTT CATSSRTPGPRGTGELFF
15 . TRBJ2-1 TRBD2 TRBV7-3 TGTGCCAGCAGCACTAGCGGGGGGCTATACAATGAGCAGTTCTTC CASSTSGGLYNEQFF
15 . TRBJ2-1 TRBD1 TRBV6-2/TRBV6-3 TGTGCCAGCAGTCCCCCCGGGGGACAGGGATTTGAGCAGTTCTTC CASSPPGGQGFEQFF
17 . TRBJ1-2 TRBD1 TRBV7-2 TGTGCCAGCAGCTTCCTTCAGGACAGGGAAGCTAACTATGGCTACACCTTC CASSFLQDREANYGYTF
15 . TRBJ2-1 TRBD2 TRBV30 TGTGCCTGGAGCCCCGGGGCTAGCGGGGGAGGTGAGCAGTTCTTC CAWSPGASGGGEQFF
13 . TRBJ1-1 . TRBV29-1 TGCAGCGTACGGCAGGGCTTGAACACTGAAGCTTTCTTT CSVRQGLNTEAFF
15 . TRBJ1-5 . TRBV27 TGTGCCAGCAGCTCGCTGGCTTCTAGCAATCAGCCCCAGCATTTT CASSSLASSNQPQHF
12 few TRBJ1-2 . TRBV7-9 TGTGCCAGCAGGGGACAAGACTATGGCTACACCTTC CASRGQDYGYTF
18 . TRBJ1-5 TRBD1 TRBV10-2 TGCGCCAGCAGTGAGGGGTCATCGGACAGGGGAAGGGGTCAGCCCCAGCATTTT CASSEGSSDRGRGQPQHF
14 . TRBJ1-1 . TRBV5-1 TGCGCCAGCAGCTTGGGAACGGTGAACACTGAAGCTTTCTTT CASSLGTVNTEAFF
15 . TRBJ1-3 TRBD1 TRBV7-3 TGTGCCAGCAGCTTAGACAGGGGAGCTGGAAACACCATATATTTT CASSLDRGAGNTIYF
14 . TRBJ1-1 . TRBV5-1 TGCGCCAGCAGCTTGGAAACTTGGAGCACTGAAGCTTTCTTT CASSLETWSTEAFF
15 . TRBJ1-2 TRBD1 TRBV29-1 TGCAGCGTTCCCGGGACAGGGGAGGCTAACTATGGCTACACCTTC CSVPGTGEANYGYTF
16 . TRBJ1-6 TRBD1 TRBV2 TGTGCCAGCAGTCTACGTGCTCAGGGGGAAGGGTCACCCCTCCACTTT CASSLRAQGEGSPLHF
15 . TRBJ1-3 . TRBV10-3 TGTGCCATCAGTGACCGACTGCTCTCTGGAAACACCATATATTTT CAISDRLLSGNTIYF
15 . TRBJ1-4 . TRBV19 TGTGCCAGTACAGGGCGCTGGGGGGTTAATGAAAAACTGTTTTTT CASTGRWGVNEKLFF
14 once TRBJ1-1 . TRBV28 TGTGCCAGCAGTTCGACAGGCCCGAACACTGAAGCTTTCTTT CASSSTGPNTEAFF
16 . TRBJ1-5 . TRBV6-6 TGTGCCAGCAGAGCGGCGGAGTCGTATAGCAATCAGCCCCAGCATTTT CASRAAESYSNQPQHF
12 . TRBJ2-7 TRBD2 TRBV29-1 TGCAGCGTAGCCTCCCCGGGAGGCGAGCAGTACTTC CSVASPGGEQYF
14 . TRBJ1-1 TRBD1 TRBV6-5 TGTGCCAGCAGCCGACAGGGCTTGGTCACTGAAGCTTTCTTT CASSRQGLVTEAFF
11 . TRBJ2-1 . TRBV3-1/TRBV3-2 TGTGCCAGCAGGGGGGCCTATGAGCAGTTCTTC CASRGAYEQFF
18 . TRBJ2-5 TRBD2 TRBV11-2 TGTGCCAGCAGCTTAAACTTTCCTAGCGGGGGGCGACACGGGACCCAGTACTTC CASSLNFPSGGRHGTQYF
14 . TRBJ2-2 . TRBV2 TGTGCCAGCAAGACTAGTCTGAACACCGGGGAGCTGTTTTTT CASKTSLNTGELFF
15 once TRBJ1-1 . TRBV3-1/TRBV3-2 TGTGCCAGCAGCCCATGGACAGCCCTGGGCACTGAAGCTTTCTTT CASSPWTALGTEAFF
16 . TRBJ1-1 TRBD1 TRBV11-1 TGTGCCAGCAGCTTCCGGGACAGGGGAGAAGACACTGAAGCTTTCTTT CASSFRDRGEDTEAFF
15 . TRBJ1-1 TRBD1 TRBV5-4 TGTGCCAGCAGCTGGGCGGACAGGGGGCGTACTGAAGCTTTCTTT CASSWADRGRTEAFF
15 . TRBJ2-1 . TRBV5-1 TGCGCCAGCACTGCAGTGGGGGGGCAGCGCAATGAGCAGTTCTTC CASTAVGGQRNEQFF
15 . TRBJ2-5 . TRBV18 TGTGCCAGCTCACCAATGGCAGGGGCCGGGGAGACCCAGTACTTC CASSPMAGAGETQYF
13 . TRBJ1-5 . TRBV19 TGTGCCAGTACGCGCAATAGCAATCAGCCCCAGCATTTT CASTRNSNQPQHF
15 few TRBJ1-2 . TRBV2 TGTGCCAGCAGTGAAGGCACAGGGCATGTCTATGGCTACACCTTC CASSEGTGHVYGYTF